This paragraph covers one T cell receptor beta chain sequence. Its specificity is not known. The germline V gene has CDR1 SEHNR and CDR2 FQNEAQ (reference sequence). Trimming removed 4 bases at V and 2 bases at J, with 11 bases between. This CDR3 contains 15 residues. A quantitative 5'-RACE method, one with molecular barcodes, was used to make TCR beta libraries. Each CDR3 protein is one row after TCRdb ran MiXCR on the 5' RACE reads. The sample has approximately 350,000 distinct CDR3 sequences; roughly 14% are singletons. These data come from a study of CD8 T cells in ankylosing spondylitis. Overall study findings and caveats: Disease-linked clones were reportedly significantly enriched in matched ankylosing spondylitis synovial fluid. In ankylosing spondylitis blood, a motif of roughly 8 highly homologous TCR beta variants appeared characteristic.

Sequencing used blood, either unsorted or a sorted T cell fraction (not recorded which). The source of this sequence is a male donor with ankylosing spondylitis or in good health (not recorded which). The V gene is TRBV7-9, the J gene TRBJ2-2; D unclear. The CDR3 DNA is TGTGCCAGCAGCTCCGGGTCCTCCAACACCGGGGAGCTGTTTTTT. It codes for CASSSGSSNTGELFF.